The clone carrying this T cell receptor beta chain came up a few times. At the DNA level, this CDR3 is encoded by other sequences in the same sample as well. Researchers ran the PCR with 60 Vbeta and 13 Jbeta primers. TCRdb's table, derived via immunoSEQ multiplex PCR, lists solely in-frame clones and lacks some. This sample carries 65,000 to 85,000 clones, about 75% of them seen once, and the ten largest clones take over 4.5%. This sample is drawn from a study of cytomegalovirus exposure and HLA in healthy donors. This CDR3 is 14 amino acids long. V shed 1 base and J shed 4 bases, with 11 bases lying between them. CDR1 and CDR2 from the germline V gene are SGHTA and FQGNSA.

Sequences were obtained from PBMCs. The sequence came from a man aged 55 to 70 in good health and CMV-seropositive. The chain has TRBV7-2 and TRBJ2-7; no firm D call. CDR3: CASSLGDTAYEQYF. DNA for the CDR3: TGTGCCAGCAGCTTAGGCGACACGGCATACGAGCAGTACTTC.